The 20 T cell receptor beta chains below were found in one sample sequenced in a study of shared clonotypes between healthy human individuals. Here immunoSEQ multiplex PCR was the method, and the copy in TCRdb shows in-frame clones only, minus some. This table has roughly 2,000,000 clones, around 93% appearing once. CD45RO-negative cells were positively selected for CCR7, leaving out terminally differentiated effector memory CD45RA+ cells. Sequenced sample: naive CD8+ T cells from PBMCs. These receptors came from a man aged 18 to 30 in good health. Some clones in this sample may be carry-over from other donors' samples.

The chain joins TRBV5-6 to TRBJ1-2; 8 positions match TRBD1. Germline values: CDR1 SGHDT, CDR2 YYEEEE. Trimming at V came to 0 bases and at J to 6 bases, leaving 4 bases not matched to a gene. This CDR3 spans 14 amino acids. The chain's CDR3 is CASSLGQGAHGYTF. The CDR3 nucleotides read TGTGCCAGCAGCTTGGGGCAGGGGGCCCATGGCTACACCTTC.

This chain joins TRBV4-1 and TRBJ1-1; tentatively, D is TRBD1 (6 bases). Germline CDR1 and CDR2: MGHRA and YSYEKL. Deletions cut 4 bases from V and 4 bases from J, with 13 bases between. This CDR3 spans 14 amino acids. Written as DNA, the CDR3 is TGCGCCAGCAGCCTGGGACACTTCGTCACTGAAGCTTTCTTT. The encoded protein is CASSLGHFVTEAFF.

The CDR3 DNA follows: TGTGCCAGCAGGCAGAAACCTAACTATGGCTACACCTTC. Its protein product is CASRQKPNYGYTF. This chain connects TRBV7-2 to TRBJ1-2; D is ambiguous. The germline V gene encodes CDR1 SGHTA and CDR2 FQGNSA. Trimming took off 6 bases at V and 0 bases at J, with 8 bases between the two ends. The CDR3 consists of 13 residues.

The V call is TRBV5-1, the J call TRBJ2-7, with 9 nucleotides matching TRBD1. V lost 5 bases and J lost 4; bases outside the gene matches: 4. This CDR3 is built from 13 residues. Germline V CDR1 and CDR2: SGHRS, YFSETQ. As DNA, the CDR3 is TGCGCCAGCAGAATCGACAGGGGGTACGAGCAGTACTTC. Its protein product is CASRIDRGYEQYF.

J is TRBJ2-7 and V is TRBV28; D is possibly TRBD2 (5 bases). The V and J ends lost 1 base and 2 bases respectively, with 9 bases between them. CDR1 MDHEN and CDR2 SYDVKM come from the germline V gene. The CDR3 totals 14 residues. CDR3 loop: CASSLSAGTYEQYF. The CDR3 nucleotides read TGTGCCAGCAGTTTATCGGCGGGCACCTACGAGCAGTACTTC.

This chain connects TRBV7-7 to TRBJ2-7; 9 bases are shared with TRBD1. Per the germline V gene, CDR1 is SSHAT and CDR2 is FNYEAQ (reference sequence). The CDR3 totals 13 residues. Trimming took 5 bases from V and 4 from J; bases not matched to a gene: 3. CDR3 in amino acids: CASSPGQGYEQYF. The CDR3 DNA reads TGTGCCAGCAGCCCAGGACAGGGGTACGAGCAGTACTTC.

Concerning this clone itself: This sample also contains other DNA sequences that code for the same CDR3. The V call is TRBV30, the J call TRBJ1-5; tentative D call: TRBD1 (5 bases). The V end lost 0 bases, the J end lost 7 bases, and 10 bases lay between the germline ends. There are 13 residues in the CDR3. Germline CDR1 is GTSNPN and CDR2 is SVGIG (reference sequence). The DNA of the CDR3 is TGTGCCTGGAGTGTCGGGGGTGTCCAGCCCCAGCATTTT. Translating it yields CAWSVGGVQPQHF.

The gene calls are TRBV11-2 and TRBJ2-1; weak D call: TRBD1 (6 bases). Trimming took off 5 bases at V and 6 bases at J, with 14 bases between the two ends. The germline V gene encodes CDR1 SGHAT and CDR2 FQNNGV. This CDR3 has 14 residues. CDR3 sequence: CASSGQTSGNEQFF. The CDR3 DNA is TGTGCCAGCAGCGGACAGACCTCTGGCAATGAGCAGTTCTTC.

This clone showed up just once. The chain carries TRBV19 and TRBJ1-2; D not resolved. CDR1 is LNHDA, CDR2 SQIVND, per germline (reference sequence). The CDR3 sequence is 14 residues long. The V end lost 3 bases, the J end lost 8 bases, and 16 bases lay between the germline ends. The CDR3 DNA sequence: TGTGCCAGTAGTATTATCCCCTCGGCGCGGGGCTACACCTTC. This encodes CASSIIPSARGYTF.

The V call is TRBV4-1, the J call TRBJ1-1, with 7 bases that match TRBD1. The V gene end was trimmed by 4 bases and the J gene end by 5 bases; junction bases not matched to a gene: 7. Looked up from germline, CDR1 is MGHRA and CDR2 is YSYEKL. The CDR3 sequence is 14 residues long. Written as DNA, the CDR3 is TGCGCCAGCAGCCCCCGACAGGGTGATACTGAAGCTTTCTTT. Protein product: CASSPRQGDTEAFF.

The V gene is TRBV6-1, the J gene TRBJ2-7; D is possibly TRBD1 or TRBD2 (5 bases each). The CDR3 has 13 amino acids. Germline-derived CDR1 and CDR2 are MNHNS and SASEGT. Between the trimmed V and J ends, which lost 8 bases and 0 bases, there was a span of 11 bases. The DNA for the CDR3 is TGTGCCAGCGGGGGACGGCTCTCCTACGAGCAGTACTTC. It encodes CASGGRLSYEQYF.

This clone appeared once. The CDR3 protein is CAISQEEGIQYF. The CDR3 coding sequence is TGTGCCATCAGCCAGGAAGAGGGCATTCAGTACTTC. This rearrangement joins TRBV10-3 to TRBJ2-4; TRBD2 is a possible D gene (5 bases). Per germline, CDR1 ENHRY and CDR2 SYGVKD. The CDR3 has 12 amino acids. The ends were cut back, 6 bases at V and 9 bases at J, with 12 bases in the middle.

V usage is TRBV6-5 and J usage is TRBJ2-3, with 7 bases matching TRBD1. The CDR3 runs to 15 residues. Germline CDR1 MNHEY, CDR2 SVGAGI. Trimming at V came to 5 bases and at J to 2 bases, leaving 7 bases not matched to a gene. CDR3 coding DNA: TGTGCCAGCAGTCCTGACAGGGCGTCCACAGATACGCAGTATTTT. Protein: CASSPDRASTDTQYF.

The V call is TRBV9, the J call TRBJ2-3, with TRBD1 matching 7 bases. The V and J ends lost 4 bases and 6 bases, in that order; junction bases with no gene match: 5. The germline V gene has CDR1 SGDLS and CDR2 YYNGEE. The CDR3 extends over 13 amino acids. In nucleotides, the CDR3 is TGTGCCAGCAGCAAACAGGGGTTGGATACGCAGTATTTT. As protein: CASSKQGLDTQYF.

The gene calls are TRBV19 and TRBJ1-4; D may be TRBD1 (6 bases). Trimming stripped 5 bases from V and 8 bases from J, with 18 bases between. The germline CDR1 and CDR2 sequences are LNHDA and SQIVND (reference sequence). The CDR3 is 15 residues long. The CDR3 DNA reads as TGTGCCAGTAGTCCCCGGGACACAGGAGGGGAAAAACTGTTTTTT. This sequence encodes CASSPRDTGGEKLFF. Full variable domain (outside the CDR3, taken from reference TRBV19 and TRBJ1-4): DGGITQSPKYLFRKEGQNVTLSCEQNLNHDAMYWYRQDPGQGLRLIYYSQIVNDFQKGDIAEGYSVSREKKESFPLTVTSAQKNPTAFYLCASSPRDTGGEKLFFGSGTQLSVL.

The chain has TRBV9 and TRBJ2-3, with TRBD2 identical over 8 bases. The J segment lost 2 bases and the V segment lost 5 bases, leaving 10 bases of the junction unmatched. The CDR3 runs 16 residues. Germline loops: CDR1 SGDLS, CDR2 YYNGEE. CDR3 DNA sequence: TGTGCCAGCAGTCCTACTAGCGGAATATCCACAGATACGCAGTATTTT. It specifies CASSPTSGISTDTQYF.

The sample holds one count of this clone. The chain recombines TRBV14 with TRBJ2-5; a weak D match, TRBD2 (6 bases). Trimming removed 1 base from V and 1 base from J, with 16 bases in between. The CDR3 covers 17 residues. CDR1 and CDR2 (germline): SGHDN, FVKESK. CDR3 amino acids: CASSQVQVGGIQETQYF. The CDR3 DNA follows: TGTGCCAGCAGCCAAGTTCAGGTCGGAGGGATCCAAGAGACCCAGTACTTC.

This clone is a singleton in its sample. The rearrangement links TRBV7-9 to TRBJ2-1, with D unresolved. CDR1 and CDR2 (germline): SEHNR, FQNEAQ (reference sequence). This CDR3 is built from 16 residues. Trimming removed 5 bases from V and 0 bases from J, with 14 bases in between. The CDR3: CASSPPIASSYNEQFF. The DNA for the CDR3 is TGTGCCAGCAGCCCCCCAATCGCCAGCTCCTACAATGAGCAGTTCTTC. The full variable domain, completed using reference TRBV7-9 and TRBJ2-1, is DTGVSQNPRHKITKRGQNVTFRCDPISEHNRLYWYRQTLGQGPEFLTYFQNEAQLEKSRLLSDRFSAERPKGSFSTLEIQRTEQGDSAMYLCASSPPIASSYNEQFFGPGTRLTVL.

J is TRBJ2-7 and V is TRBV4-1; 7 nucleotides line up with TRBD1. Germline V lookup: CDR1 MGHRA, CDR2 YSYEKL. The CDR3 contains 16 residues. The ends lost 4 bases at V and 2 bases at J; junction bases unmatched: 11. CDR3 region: CASSLRASGTAYEQYF. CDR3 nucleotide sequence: TGCGCCAGCAGCCTTAGGGCCTCGGGGACAGCCTACGAGCAGTACTTC.

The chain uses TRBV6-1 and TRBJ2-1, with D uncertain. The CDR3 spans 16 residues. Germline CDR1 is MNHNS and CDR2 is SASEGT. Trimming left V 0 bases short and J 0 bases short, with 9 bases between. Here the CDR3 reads CASSEALQVSYNEQFF. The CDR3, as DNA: TGTGCCAGCAGTGAAGCGCTGCAGGTCTCCTACAATGAGCAGTTCTTC.